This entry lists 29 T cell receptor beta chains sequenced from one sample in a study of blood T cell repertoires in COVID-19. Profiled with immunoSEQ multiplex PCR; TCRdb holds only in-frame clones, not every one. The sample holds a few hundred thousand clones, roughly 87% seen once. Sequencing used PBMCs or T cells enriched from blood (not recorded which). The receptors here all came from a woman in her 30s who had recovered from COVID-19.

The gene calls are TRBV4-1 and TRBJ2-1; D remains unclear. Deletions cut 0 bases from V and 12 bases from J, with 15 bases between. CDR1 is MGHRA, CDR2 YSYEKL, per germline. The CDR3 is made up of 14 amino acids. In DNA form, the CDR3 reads TGCGCCAGCAGCCAAGAAGGCGGTAAAATAGGGCAGTTCTTC. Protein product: CASSQEGGKIGQFF.

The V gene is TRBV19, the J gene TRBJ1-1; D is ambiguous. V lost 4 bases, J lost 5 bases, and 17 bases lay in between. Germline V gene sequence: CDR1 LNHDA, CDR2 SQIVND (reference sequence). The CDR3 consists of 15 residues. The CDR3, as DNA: TGTGCCAGTAGTACAAGTCACCGACGGAGGACTGAAGCTTTCTTT. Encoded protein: CASSTSHRRRTEAFF. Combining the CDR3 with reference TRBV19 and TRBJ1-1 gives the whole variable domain DGGITQSPKYLFRKEGQNVTLSCEQNLNHDAMYWYRQDPGQGLRLIYYSQIVNDFQKGDIAEGYSVSREKKESFPLTVTSAQKNPTAFYLCASSTSHRRRTEAFFGQGTRLTVV.

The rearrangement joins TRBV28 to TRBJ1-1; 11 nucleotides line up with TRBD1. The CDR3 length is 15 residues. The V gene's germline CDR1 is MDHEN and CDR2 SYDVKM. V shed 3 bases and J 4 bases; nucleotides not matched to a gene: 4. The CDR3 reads CASSFGGTGGTEAFF. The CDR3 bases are TGTGCCAGCAGTTTCGGCGGGACAGGGGGCACTGAAGCTTTCTTT.

The CDR3 reads CASSLSGSGGPNEQFF. The CDR3 bases are TGTGCCAGCAGTTTATCTGGTAGCGGGGGGCCCAATGAGCAGTTCTTC. V usage is TRBV27 and J usage is TRBJ2-1, with 10 bases identical to TRBD2. Germline V gene sequence: CDR1 MNHEY, CDR2 SMNVEV (reference sequence). Germline trimming cut 0 bases from V and 6 bases from J; bases unmatched to any gene: 5. The CDR3 runs 16 residues.

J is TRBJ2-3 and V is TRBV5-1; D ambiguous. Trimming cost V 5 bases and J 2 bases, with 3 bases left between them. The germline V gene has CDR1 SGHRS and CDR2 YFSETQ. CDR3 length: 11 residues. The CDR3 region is CASRATDTQYF. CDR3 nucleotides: TGCGCCAGCAGGGCCACAGATACGCAGTATTTT.

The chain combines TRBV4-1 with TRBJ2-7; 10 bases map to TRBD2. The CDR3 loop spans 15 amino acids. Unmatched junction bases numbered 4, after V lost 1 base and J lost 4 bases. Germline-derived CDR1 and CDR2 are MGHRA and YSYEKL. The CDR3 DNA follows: TGCGCCAGCAGCCAAGTACTAGCGGGGCCTTACGAGCAGTACTTC. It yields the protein CASSQVLAGPYEQYF.

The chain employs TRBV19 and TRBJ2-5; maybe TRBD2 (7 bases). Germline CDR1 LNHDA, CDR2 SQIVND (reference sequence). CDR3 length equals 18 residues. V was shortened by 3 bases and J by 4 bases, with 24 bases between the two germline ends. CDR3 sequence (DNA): TGTGCCAGTAGTATTAGTTTTCGCGCGGGGGCTCCCCCAGAGACCCAGTACTTC. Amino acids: CASSISFRAGAPPETQYF. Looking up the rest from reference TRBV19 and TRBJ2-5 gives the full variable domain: DGGITQSPKYLFRKEGQNVTLSCEQNLNHDAMYWYRQDPGQGLRLIYYSQIVNDFQKGDIAEGYSVSREKKESFPLTVTSAQKNPTAFYLCASSISFRAGAPPETQYFGPGTRLLVL.

The CDR3 here is CASSWGRLQGSPLHF. CDR3 bases: TGTGCCAGCAGTTGGGGCAGACTTCAGGGTTCACCCCTCCACTTT. This chain uses TRBV27 with TRBJ1-6; TRBD1 might be the D (5 bases). V gave up 4 bases and J gave up 9 bases, with 16 bases separating them. Germline V lookup: CDR1 MNHEY, CDR2 SMNVEV (reference sequence). This CDR3 has 15 amino acids.

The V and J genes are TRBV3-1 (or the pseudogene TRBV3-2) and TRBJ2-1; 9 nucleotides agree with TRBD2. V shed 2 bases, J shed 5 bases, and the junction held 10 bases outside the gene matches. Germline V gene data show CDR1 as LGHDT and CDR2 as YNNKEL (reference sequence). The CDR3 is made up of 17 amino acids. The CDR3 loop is CASSQLERRGGHNEQFF. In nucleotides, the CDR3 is TGTGCCAGCAGCCAACTCGAAAGGCGGGGGGGCCACAATGAGCAGTTCTTC.

The CDR3 region has the DNA TGTGCCAGCAGCGTAGGGGAGATTGCCTACGAGCAGTACTTC. It specifies CASSVGEIAYEQYF. This chain uses TRBV9 with TRBJ2-7; D is possibly TRBD2 (5 bases). Trimming stripped 0 bases from V and 2 bases from J, with 9 bases between. There are 14 residues in the CDR3. The germline gives CDR1 SGDLS, CDR2 YYNGEE.

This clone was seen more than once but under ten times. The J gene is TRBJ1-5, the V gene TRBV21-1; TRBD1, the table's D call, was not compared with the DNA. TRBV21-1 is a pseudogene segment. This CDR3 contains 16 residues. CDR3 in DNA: TGTGCCAGCAGCAATGACAGGGGTTGGAGCAATCAGCCCCAGCATTTT. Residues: CASSNDRGWSNQPQHF.

Written as DNA, the CDR3 is TGTGCCAGCAGTGCAGACACATCGTCAGGAACAGACTATGGCTACACCTTC. Encoded protein: CASSADTSSGTDYGYTF. The V call is TRBV6-1, the J call TRBJ1-2; D is unresolved. Germline CDR1 and CDR2: MNHNS and SASEGT. The CDR3 runs to 17 residues. Trimming removed 4 bases from V and 3 bases from J, with 21 bases in between.

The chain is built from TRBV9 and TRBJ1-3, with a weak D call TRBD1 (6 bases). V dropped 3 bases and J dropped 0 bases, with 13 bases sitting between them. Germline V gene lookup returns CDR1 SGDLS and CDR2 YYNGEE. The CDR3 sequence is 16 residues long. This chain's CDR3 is CASSGGHSSSGNTIYF. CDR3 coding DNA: TGTGCCAGCAGCGGGGGACATTCGAGCTCTGGAAACACCATATATTTT. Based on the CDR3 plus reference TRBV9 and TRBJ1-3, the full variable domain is DSGVTQTPKHLITATGQRVTLRCSPRSGDLSVYWYQQSLDQGLQFLIQYYNGEERAKGNILERFSAQQFPDLHSELNLSSLELGDSALYFCASSGGHSSSGNTIYFGEGSWLTVV.

The CDR3 DNA reads as TGCGCCAGCACTAACCTCGGGAAACCAGGATACGAGCAGTACTTC. Protein sequence: CASTNLGKPGYEQYF. This chain links TRBV5-1 with TRBJ2-7; weak D call: TRBD2 (5 bases). Germline V lookup: CDR1 SGHRS, CDR2 YFSETQ. V shed 6 bases and J shed 4 bases, with 20 bases lying between them. This CDR3 spans 15 amino acids. The full variable domain, with the rest looked up from reference TRBV5-1 and TRBJ2-7, is KAGVTQTPRYLIKTRGQQVTLSCSPISGHRSVSWYQQTPGQGLQFLFEYFSETQRNKGNFPGRFSGRQFSNSRSEMNVSTLELGDSALYLCASTNLGKPGYEQYFGPGTRLTVT.

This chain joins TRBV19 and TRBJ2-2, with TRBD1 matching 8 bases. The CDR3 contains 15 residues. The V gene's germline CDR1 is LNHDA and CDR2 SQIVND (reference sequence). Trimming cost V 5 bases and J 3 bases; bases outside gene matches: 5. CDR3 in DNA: TGTGCCAGTAGTCGGGGGACAGGTTACACCGGGGAGCTGTTTTTT. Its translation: CASSRGTGYTGELFF.

Here the CDR3 DNA reads TGTGCTAGTGGTTTGACAGGGACGAACACCGGGGAGCTGTTTTTT. Its translation: CASGLTGTNTGELFF. The chain joins TRBV12-5 to TRBJ2-2; D is possibly TRBD1 (6 bases). This CDR3 has 15 amino acids. V lost 2 bases, J lost 0 bases, and 7 bases lay in between. Germline V gene sequence: CDR1 LGHNT, CDR2 FRNRAP. Full variable domain (remainder filled in from reference TRBV12-5 and TRBJ2-2): DARVTQTPRHKVTEMGQEVTMRCQPILGHNTVFWYRQTMMQGLELLAYFRNRAPLDDSGMPKDRFSAEMPDATLATLKIQPSEPRDSAVYFCASGLTGTNTGELFFGEGSRLTVL.

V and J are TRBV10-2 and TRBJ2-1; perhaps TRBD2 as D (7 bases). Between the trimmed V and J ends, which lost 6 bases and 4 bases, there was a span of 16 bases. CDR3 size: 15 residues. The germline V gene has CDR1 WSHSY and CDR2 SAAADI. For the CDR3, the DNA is TGCGCCAGCAGGAACGGGGGGCTCCAATACAATGAGCAGTTCTTC. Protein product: CASRNGGLQYNEQFF.

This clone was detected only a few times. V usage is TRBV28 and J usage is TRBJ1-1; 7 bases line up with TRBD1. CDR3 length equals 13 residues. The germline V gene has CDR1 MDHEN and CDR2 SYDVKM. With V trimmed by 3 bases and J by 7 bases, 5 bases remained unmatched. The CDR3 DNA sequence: TGTGCCAGCAGTTTGTCCAGGGGGAGTGAAGCTTTCTTT. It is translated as CASSLSRGSEAFF.

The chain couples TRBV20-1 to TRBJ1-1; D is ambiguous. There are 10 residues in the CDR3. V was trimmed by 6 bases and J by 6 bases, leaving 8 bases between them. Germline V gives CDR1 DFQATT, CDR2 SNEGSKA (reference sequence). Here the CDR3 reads CSANRAEAFF. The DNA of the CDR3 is TGCAGTGCAAACCGGGCTGAAGCTTTCTTT.

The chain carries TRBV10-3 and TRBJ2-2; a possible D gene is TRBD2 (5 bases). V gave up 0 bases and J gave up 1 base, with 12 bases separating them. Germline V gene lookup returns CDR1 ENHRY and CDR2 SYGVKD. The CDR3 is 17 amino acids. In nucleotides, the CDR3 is TGTGCCATCAGTGAGTCGGGAGCGGTGGGGAACACCGGGGAGCTGTTTTTT. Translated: CAISESGAVGNTGELFF.

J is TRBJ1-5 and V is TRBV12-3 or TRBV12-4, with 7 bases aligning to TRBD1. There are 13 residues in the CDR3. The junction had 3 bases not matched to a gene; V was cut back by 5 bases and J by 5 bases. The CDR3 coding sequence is TGTGCCAGCAGTGGGACAGATTATCAGCCCCAGCATTTT. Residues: CASSGTDYQPQHF.

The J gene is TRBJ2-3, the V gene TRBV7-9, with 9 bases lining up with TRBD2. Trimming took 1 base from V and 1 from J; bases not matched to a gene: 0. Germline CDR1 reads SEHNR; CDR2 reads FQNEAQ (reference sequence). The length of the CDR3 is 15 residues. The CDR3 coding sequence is TGTGCCAGCAGCTTAGGGACTAGCGGCACAGATACGCAGTATTTT. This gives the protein CASSLGTSGTDTQYF.

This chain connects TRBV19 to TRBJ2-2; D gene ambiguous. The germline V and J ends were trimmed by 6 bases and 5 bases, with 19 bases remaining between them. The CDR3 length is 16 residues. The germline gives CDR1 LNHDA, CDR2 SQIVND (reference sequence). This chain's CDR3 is CASRPNPWQITGELFF. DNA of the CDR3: TGTGCCAGTAGGCCCAACCCCTGGCAGATTACCGGGGAGCTGTTTTTT.

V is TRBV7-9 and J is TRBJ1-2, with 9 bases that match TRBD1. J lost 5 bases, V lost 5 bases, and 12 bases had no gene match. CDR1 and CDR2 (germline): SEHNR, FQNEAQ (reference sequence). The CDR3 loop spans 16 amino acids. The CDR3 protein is CASSDTRGQGGYGYTF. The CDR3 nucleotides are TGTGCCAGCAGCGACACTCGGGGACAGGGAGGGTATGGCTACACCTTC. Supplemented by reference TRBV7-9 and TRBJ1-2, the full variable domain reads DTGVSQNPRHKITKRGQNVTFRCDPISEHNRLYWYRQTLGQGPEFLTYFQNEAQLEKSRLLSDRFSAERPKGSFSTLEIQRTEQGDSAMYLCASSDTRGQGGYGYTFGSGTRLTVV.

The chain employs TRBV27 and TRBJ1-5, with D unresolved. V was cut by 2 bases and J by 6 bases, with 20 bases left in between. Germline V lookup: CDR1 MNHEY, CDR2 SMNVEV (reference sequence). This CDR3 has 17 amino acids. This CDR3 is CASSLTYREGRRQPQHF. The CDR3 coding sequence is TGTGCCAGCAGTTTAACTTATCGAGAGGGAAGGCGTCAGCCCCAGCATTTT.

The CDR3: CAPQEGRGYGYTF. In DNA form, the CDR3 reads TGTGCCCCTCAAGAGGGCAGGGGCTATGGCTACACCTTC. The V call is TRBV7-5, the J call TRBJ1-2; the DNA was not compared with TRBD1, the D call given in the table. TRBV7-5 is shown as a pseudogene. The CDR3 sequence is 13 residues long.

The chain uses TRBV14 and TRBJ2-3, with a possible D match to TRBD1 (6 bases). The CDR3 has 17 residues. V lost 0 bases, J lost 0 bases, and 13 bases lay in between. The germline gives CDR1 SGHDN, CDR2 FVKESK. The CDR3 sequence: CASSQDLRGFSTDTQYF. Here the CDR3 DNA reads TGTGCCAGCAGCCAAGATTTGAGGGGGTTTAGCACAGATACGCAGTATTTT. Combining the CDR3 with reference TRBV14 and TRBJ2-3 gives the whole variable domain EAGVTQFPSHSVIEKGQTVTLRCDPISGHDNLYWYRRVMGKEIKFLLHFVKESKQDESGMPNNRFLAERTGGTYSTLKVQPAELEDSGVYFCASSQDLRGFSTDTQYFGPGTRLTVL.

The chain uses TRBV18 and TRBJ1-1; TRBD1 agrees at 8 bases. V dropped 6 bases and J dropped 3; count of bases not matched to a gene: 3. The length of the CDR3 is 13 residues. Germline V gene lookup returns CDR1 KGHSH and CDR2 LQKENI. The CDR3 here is CASSGQGDTEAFF. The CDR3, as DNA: TGTGCCAGCTCCGGACAGGGAGACACTGAAGCTTTCTTT.

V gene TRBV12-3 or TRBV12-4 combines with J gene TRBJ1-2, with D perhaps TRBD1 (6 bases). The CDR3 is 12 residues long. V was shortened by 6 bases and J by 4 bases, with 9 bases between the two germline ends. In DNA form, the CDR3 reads TGTGCCAGCAGGACGGACAGCTATGGCTACACCTTC. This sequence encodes CASRTDSYGYTF.